This T cell receptor beta chain was sequenced in a study of blood T cell repertoires in COVID-19. Original data processing: Researchers report that nucleated cell counts were estimated from reference gene primer amplification. The method was immunoSEQ multiplex PCR; TCRdb's version includes in-frame clones alone and lacks a portion of them. That table is the source of V, J and clone size, and D and trimming were worked out from the DNA. Of about 170,000 clones listed, approximately 79% are singletons. The V gene lost 6 bases and the J gene lost 10 bases, with 15 bases spanning the gap. This CDR3 has 12 amino acids.

This TCR was recovered from a woman aged 80 or older with acute or convalescent COVID-19. This rearrangement joins TRBV12-3 or TRBV12-4 to TRBJ1-1; D might be TRBD1 (6 bases). Sequencing input: peripheral blood. CDR3 region: CASSHGGRGAFF. The CDR3 DNA reads TGTGCCAGCAGCCACGGGGGGCGCGGAGCTTTCTTT.